Listed here are 22 T cell receptor beta chains from one sample, sequenced in a study of T-cell memory formation after mild COVID-19. TCRdb redid the calling of the 5' RACE reads with MiXCR, one entry per CDR3 protein. The data hold approximately 580,000 distinct CDR3 sequences, with around 21% observed a single time. Sequencing was done on a sample of PBMCs or a T cell subset sorted from them (not recorded which). The receptors shown here come from an adult woman who had mild COVID-19 (a few samples of this study predate the infection). Cell type and time point are not known.

This clonotype was found many times. The chain recombines TRBV7-2 with TRBJ2-5; weak D call: TRBD2 (6 bases). Germline CDR1 and CDR2: SGHTA and FQGNSA. The CDR3 runs to 13 residues. V dropped 1 base and J dropped 5 bases, with 8 bases sitting between them. The CDR3 bases are TGTGCCAGCAGCTTAGGGAGGGCGGAGACCCAGTACTTC. This codes for CASSLGRAETQYF.

This chain joins TRBV20-1 and TRBJ2-3; 9 bases agree with TRBD2. The CDR3 contains 16 residues. J lost 6 bases, V lost 0 bases, and 10 bases had no gene match. Germline V lookup: CDR1 DFQATT, CDR2 SNEGSKA (reference sequence). CDR3 DNA: TGCAGTGCTAGAGACCCAGCGGGGGGCTCTCTCGATACGCAGTATTTT. As protein: CSARDPAGGSLDTQYF.

This clonotype has at least ten counts. The rearrangement joins TRBV7-9 to TRBJ1-6, with D uncertain. The V gene's germline CDR1 is SEHNR and CDR2 FQNEAQ (reference sequence). V was clipped by 1 base and J by 4 bases, with 5 bases between them. The CDR3 consists of 14 residues. CDR3 loop: CASSLEQYNSPLHF. In DNA, the CDR3 is TGTGCCAGCAGCTTAGAACAGTATAATTCACCCCTCCACTTT.

Here the CDR3 reads CATSRDRVLNSLGGNGYTF. The CDR3 nucleotides read TGTGCCACCAGCAGAGATCGTGTCCTGAATAGCTTAGGAGGGAATGGCTACACCTTC. V gene TRBV15 combines with J gene TRBJ1-2; no firm D call. This CDR3 comprises 19 residues. Per germline, CDR1 LNHNV and CDR2 YYDKDF (reference sequence). Trimming took 0 bases from V and 6 from J, leaving 26 bases between them.

V and J are TRBV24-1 and TRBJ1-3; D is ambiguous. CDR1 and CDR2 from the germline V gene are KGHDR and SFDVKD. V lost 4 bases and J 7 bases, leaving 13 bases between the germline ends. The CDR3 has 14 amino acids. CDR3 DNA: TGTGCCACCAGTGACACCGGGATTGAGAACACCATATATTTT. It yields the protein CATSDTGIENTIYF.

This clonotype was counted many times. The genes are TRBV14 and TRBJ2-1; D might be TRBD2 (7 bases). V shed 0 bases and J shed 12 bases, with 21 bases lying between them. There are 16 residues in the CDR3. Germline V lookup: CDR1 SGHDN, CDR2 FVKESK. The CDR3 DNA sequence: TGTGCCAGCAGCCAAGATAGCAGCGGGACACACATCTCGCAGTTCTTC. Translated: CASSQDSSGTHISQFF.

This clonotype came up a few times. V usage is TRBV12-3 or TRBV12-4 and J usage is TRBJ2-1; D not resolved. Trimming left V 6 bases short and J 10 bases short, with 13 bases between. This CDR3 is 12 amino acids long. CDR3 coding DNA: TGTGCCAGCAGCCTTCGGATGGGAGAGCAGTTCTTC. Residues: CASSLRMGEQFF.

This clonotype was found a few times. The chain employs TRBV5-1 and TRBJ2-6; 8 bases fit TRBD1. The CDR3 is 15 residues long. CDR1 and CDR2 from the germline V gene are SGHRS and YFSETQ. The junction had 7 bases not matched to a gene; V was cut back by 6 bases and J by 5 bases. The CDR3: CASTEGQGRANVLTF. The CDR3 coding sequence is TGCGCCAGCACTGAAGGACAGGGAAGGGCCAACGTCCTGACTTTC.

The gene calls are TRBV24-1 and TRBJ2-1; the match to TRBD1 covers 8 bases. This CDR3 contains 17 residues. The V gene's germline CDR1 is KGHDR and CDR2 SFDVKD. Trimming removed 1 base from V and 1 base from J; junction bases left unmatched: 5. The CDR3 is CATSDFRGPLSYNEQFF. The CDR3 bases are TGTGCCACCAGTGATTTCAGGGGGCCGTTATCCTACAATGAGCAGTTCTTC.

V and J are TRBV10-3 and TRBJ2-7, with unresolved D. From germline, CDR1 is ENHRY and CDR2 SYGVKD. V was clipped by 4 bases and J by 5 bases, with 6 bases between them. The CDR3 sequence is 11 residues long. The CDR3 is CAISARDEQYF. The DNA for the CDR3 is TGTGCCATCAGTGCTAGGGACGAGCAGTACTTC.

This clonotype was seen more than once but under ten times. The chain carries TRBV14 and TRBJ2-1; 10 nucleotides line up with TRBD2. V trimming: 1 base; J trimming: 9 bases; junction bases outside the gene matches: 6. The germline V gene has CDR1 SGHDN and CDR2 FVKESK. The CDR3 contains 15 residues. As DNA, the CDR3 is TGTGCCAGCAGCCAAGGGAGCGGGGGGGCTTTTGAGCAGTTCTTC. It encodes CASSQGSGGAFEQFF. Together with reference TRBV14 and TRBJ2-1, the CDR3 gives the full variable domain: EAGVTQFPSHSVIEKGQTVTLRCDPISGHDNLYWYRRVMGKEIKFLLHFVKESKQDESGMPNNRFLAERTGGTYSTLKVQPAELEDSGVYFCASSQGSGGAFEQFFGPGTRLTVL.

Only a few counts were recorded for this clonotype. In DNA, the CDR3 is TGTGCCAGCAGCGTAGCGGTCGGGGAGCTGTTTTTT. Protein sequence: CASSVAVGELFF. V usage is TRBV9 and J usage is TRBJ2-2; D uncertain. V lost 0 bases and J 7 bases, leaving 4 bases between the germline ends. The germline CDR1 and CDR2 sequences are SGDLS and YYNGEE. The CDR3 is made up of 12 amino acids.

V and J are TRBV12-3 or TRBV12-4 and TRBJ1-2; D perhaps matches TRBD1 (6 bases). The CDR3 runs 14 residues. V lost 5 bases and J 7 bases, leaving 17 bases between the germline ends. The CDR3 region has the DNA TGTGCCAGCAGTCCACGGCAGGGGCAAAGTGGCTACACCTTC. Translating gives CASSPRQGQSGYTF.

This clonotype has at least ten counts. One end of the junction does not line up with germline, which may come from a read error. The rearrangement links TRBV5-1 to TRBJ2-5; D is perhaps TRBD2 (6 bases). Germline V gives CDR1 SGHRS, CDR2 YFSETQ. There are 13 residues in the CDR3. CDR3 nucleotide sequence: TGTGCCAGCAGCTCCCCGGGGGAAGAGACCCAGTACTTC. Protein: CASSSPGEETQYF.

This clonotype was seen only a few times. The chain combines TRBV20-1 with TRBJ1-5; D gene unclear. CDR1 and CDR2 from the germline V gene are DFQATT and SNEGSKA (reference sequence). The germline V and J ends were trimmed by 0 bases and 7 bases, with 13 bases remaining between them. The CDR3 is 14 residues long. CDR3 DNA: TGCAGTGCTAGAGATAGGGCGGCCGGCCAGCCCCAGCATTTT. This encodes CSARDRAAGQPQHF.

This clonotype was recorded many times. V usage is TRBV5-1 and J usage is TRBJ2-7; 9 nucleotides align to TRBD1. This CDR3 comprises 15 residues. The germline V gene encodes CDR1 SGHRS and CDR2 YFSETQ. The V segment lost 0 bases and the J segment 3 bases; nucleotides outside the gene matches: 4. CDR3 sequence reads: CASSLGRDRDYEQYF. The CDR3 nucleotides read TGCGCCAGCAGCTTGGGGCGGGACAGGGACTACGAGCAGTACTTC.

In this sample, this clonotype turned up a few times. The gene calls are TRBV20-1 and TRBJ1-4, with 8 bases that match TRBD1. This CDR3 region has 15 residues. The V gene's germline CDR1 is DFQATT and CDR2 SNEGSKA (reference sequence). The ends lost 0 bases at V and 7 bases at J; junction bases unmatched: 7. The DNA of the CDR3 is TGCAGTGCTAGAGACCCCGGACAGGGAGGTGAAAAACTGTTTTTT. Translation: CSARDPGQGGEKLFF.

The chain is built from TRBV11-2 and TRBJ2-1; no definite D call. Germline lookup yields CDR1 SGHAT and CDR2 FQNNGV. This CDR3 comprises 14 residues. The V end was cut by 3 bases, the J end by 5 bases, with 11 bases between. DNA for the CDR3: TGTGCCAGCAGCTTGTTGTGGGATCACAATGAGCAGTTCTTC. This encodes CASSLLWDHNEQFF.

Only a few counts were recorded for this clonotype. V gene TRBV7-9 combines with J gene TRBJ2-3, with 9 bases identical to TRBD2. CDR1 and CDR2 (germline): SEHNR, FQNEAQ (reference sequence). The length of the CDR3 is 16 residues. Unmatched junction bases numbered 4, after V lost 2 bases and J lost 1 base. CDR3 bases: TGTGCCAGCAGCTTACGTAGCGGGGGCCGCACAGATACGCAGTATTTT. The encoded protein is CASSLRSGGRTDTQYF.

The chain links TRBV4-2 to TRBJ2-7; a possible D gene is TRBD2 (5 bases). Germline values: CDR1 LGHNA, CDR2 YNFKEQ. The CDR3 contains 15 residues. Trimming shortened V by 1 base and J by 6 bases, and 16 bases separated the two germline ends. The CDR3 DNA reads TGTGCCAGCAGCCAAGGTCCCGCGGGTCGCGGCGAGCAGTACTTC. Protein: CASSQGPAGRGEQYF.

The chain couples TRBV24-1 to TRBJ2-3; D is unresolved. The germline CDR1 and CDR2 sequences are KGHDR and SFDVKD. V was cut by 3 bases and J by 4 bases, with 19 bases left in between. The CDR3 totals 17 residues. The CDR3 nucleotides are TGTGCCACCAGTGATCCGCCGGCAGGTAAACGCCCAGATACGCAGTATTTT. The encoded protein is CATSDPPAGKRPDTQYF.

This clonotype was seen a few times. This chain connects TRBV7-2 to TRBJ2-1; possibly TRBD1 or TRBD2 for D (6 bases each). Trimming pared 5 bases from V and 6 bases from J, leaving 11 bases between. The CDR3 covers 13 residues. Germline V lookup: CDR1 SGHTA, CDR2 FQGNSA. The CDR3: CASSRGLTNEQFF. CDR3 bases: TGTGCCAGCAGCCGGGGGCTGACCAATGAGCAGTTCTTC.